The 2 T cell receptor beta chains below come from one sample, sequenced in a study of blood T cell repertoires in COVID-19. Measured with immunoSEQ multiplex PCR; TCRdb has only the in-frame clones, and not every one. This sample yields a few hundred thousand clones, of which roughly 88% are seen a single time; under 2.5% belongs to the top ten. The source material was PBMCs or T cells enriched from blood (not recorded which). Every receptor here comes from a woman between 50 and 59 years old who had recovered from COVID-19.

The chain employs TRBV28 and TRBJ2-3; the match to TRBD2 covers 9 bases. After removal of 5 bases from V and 0 bases from J, the junction contained 9 bases not matched to a gene. Germline V gene lookup returns CDR1 MDHEN and CDR2 SYDVKM. The CDR3 runs 17 residues. CDR3 sequence (DNA): TGTGCCAGCAGTCCCCCGTCTAGCGGGGTTAGCACAGATACGCAGTATTTT. As protein: CASSPPSSGVSTDTQYF. The full variable domain, its missing parts supplied by reference TRBV28 and TRBJ2-3, is DVKVTQSSRYLVKRTGEKVFLECVQDMDHENMFWYRQDPGLGLRLIYFSYDVKMKEKGDIPEGYSVSREKKERFSLILESASTNQTSMYLCASSPPSSGVSTDTQYFGPGTRLTVL.

The J gene is TRBJ1-2, the V gene TRBV10-2, with D uncertain. This CDR3 is built from 12 residues. Trimming took 5 bases from V and 6 from J, leaving 10 bases between them. Germline V lookup: CDR1 WSHSY, CDR2 SAAADI. DNA of the CDR3: TGCGCCAGCAGTCGAGGGATCCATGGCTACACCTTC. This sequence encodes CASSRGIHGYTF.